This TCR beta chain originates from a study of CD8+ T cells in alopecia areata. Overall study results and limits: Across lesional scalp, and particularly alopecia totalis/universalis, clonality surpassed that of normal scalp.

Both CD4+ and CD8+ T cells were separated by sorting PBMCs. From germline, CDR1 is MNHEY and CDR2 SMNVEV (reference sequence). V dropped 6 bases and J dropped 1 base, with 7 bases sitting between them. There are 14 residues in the CDR3. Regarding this clone: Its cognate antigen is unknown.

Following extraction, RNA underwent reverse transcription to cDNA, which served as the sequencing template. Measured with immunoSEQ multiplex PCR; TCRdb has only the in-frame clones, and not every one. The sample yields 130,000 to 150,000 clones, approximately 50% seen once. Sequenced here: CD4+ T cells sorted from blood, sampled at week 0. The gene calls are TRBV27 and TRBJ2-6; D remains unclear. The TCR comes from a human donor with alopecia areata. The CDR3 protein is CASRRESGANVLTF. CDR3 nucleotides: TGTGCCAGCAGGCGAGAATCTGGGGCCAACGTCCTGACTTTC.